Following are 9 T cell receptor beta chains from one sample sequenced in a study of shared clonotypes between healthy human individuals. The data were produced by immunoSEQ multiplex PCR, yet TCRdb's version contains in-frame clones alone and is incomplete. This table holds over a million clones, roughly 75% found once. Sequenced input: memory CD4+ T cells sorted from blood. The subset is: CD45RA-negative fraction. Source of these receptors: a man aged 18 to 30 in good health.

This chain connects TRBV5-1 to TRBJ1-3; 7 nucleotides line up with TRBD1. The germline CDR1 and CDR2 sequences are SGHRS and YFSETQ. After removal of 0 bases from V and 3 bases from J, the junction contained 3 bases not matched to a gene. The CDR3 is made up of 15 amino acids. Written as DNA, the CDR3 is TGCGCCAGCAGCTTGGAGGGGGCCGATGGAAACACCATATATTTT. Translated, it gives CASSLEGADGNTIYF.

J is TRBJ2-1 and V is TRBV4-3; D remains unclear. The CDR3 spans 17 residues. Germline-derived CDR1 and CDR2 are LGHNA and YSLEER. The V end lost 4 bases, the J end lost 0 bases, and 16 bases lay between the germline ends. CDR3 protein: CASSRRISSGSYNEQFF. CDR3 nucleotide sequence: TGCGCCAGCAGCCGTCGGATTAGCTCGGGCTCCTACAATGAGCAGTTCTTC.

The CDR3 reads CASRSSGTYEQYF. For the CDR3, the DNA is TGTGCCAGCAGAAGTAGCGGAACCTACGAGCAGTACTTC. V usage is TRBV6-6 and J usage is TRBJ2-7, with D possibly matching TRBD2 (6 bases). V lost 6 bases and J 2 bases, leaving 11 bases between the germline ends. Germline loops: CDR1 MNHNY, CDR2 SVGAGI (reference sequence). This CDR3 region has 13 residues.

The CDR3 reads CASSAGTHRYEQYF. The CDR3 nucleotides read TGTGCCAGCAGCGCCGGGACCCATCGGTACGAGCAGTACTTC. This chain joins TRBV9 and TRBJ2-7; possibly TRBD1 or TRBD2 for D (5 bases each). This CDR3 is built from 14 residues. The germline V gene has CDR1 SGDLS and CDR2 YYNGEE. Trimming took off 3 bases at V and 4 bases at J, with 14 bases between the two ends.

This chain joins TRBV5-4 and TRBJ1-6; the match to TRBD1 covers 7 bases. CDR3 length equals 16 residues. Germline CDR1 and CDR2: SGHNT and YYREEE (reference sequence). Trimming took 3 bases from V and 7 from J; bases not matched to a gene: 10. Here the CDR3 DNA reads TGTGCCAGCAGCTCGACAGAGACAGGGTGGAATTCACCCCTCCACTTT. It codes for CASSSTETGWNSPLHF.

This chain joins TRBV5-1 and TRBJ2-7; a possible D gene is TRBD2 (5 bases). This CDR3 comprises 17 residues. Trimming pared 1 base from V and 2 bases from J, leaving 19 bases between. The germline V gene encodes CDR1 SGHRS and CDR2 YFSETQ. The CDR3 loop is CASSLLGVRASTYEQYF. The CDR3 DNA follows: TGCGCCAGCAGCTTGCTGGGAGTACGAGCGAGTACCTACGAGCAGTACTTC.

In nucleotides, the CDR3 is TGTGCCAGCTCACCACCAACAGGGGTGTACAATGAGCAGTTCTTC. Protein: CASSPPTGVYNEQFF. The chain carries TRBV18 and TRBJ2-1; 7 bases are a match to TRBD1. The ends lost 0 bases at V and 4 bases at J; junction bases unmatched: 3. Per germline, CDR1 KGHSH and CDR2 LQKENI. This CDR3 comprises 15 residues.

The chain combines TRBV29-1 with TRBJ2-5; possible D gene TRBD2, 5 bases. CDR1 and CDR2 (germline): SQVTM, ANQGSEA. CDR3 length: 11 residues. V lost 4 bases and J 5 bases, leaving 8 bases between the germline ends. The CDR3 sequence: CSVGPGETQYF. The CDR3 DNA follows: TGCAGCGTTGGGCCGGGGGAGACCCAGTACTTC.

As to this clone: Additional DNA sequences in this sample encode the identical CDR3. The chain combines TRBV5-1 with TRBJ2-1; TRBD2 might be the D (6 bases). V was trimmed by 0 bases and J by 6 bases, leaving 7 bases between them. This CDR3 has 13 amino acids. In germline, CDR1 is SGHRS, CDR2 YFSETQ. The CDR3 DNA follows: TGCGCCAGCAGCTTGGCCGGGGGCAATGAGCAGTTCTTC. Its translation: CASSLAGGNEQFF.